These 18 T cell receptor beta chains came from one sample sequenced in a study of cytomegalovirus exposure and HLA in healthy donors. 13 Jbeta primers and 60 Vbeta primers were used for the PCR. Libraries were prepared by immunoSEQ multiplex PCR; TCRdb keeps only in-frame clonotypes and omits some of them. The sample holds 210,000 or so clones, just under 80% seen once. Sequencing was performed on PBMCs. The receptors stem from a boy aged 5-17 years in good health and CMV-seronegative.

The V call is TRBV2, the J call TRBJ1-2; possibly TRBD1 for D (6 bases). Trimming cost V 5 bases and J 7 bases, with 17 bases left between them. Per the germline V gene, CDR1 is SNHLY and CDR2 is FYNNEI. The CDR3 is 14 residues long. This chain's CDR3 is CASSREGGRSGYTF. The CDR3 nucleotides are TGTGCCAGCAGTCGGGAGGGGGGCCGCAGTGGCTACACCTTC.

The CDR3 coding sequence is TGTGCCAGCTCACTGCGGGGGTCTAATGAAAAACTGTTTTTT. Encoded protein: CASSLRGSNEKLFF. This chain links TRBV18 with TRBJ1-4; tentative D call: TRBD1 (5 bases). The ends were cut back, 4 bases at V and 3 bases at J, with 9 bases in the middle. The CDR3 covers 14 residues. Germline V gene sequence: CDR1 KGHSH, CDR2 LQKENI.

The rearrangement links TRBV27 to TRBJ1-5, with 7 bases that match TRBD1. Germline loops: CDR1 MNHEY, CDR2 SMNVEV (reference sequence). The CDR3 extends over 13 amino acids. Trimming cost V 5 bases and J 6 bases; bases outside gene matches: 4. This CDR3 is CASSRQGGQPQHF. CDR3 in DNA: TGTGCCAGCAGTCGACAGGGTGGTCAGCCCCAGCATTTT.

The count of this clone is one. DNA for the CDR3: TGTGCCAGCAGCGGGATATTTGGAGGCGAGCAGTACTTC. Residues: CASSGIFGGEQYF. This chain connects TRBV27 to TRBJ2-7; D is perhaps TRBD2 (5 bases). This CDR3 comprises 13 residues. Germline V gene lookup returns CDR1 MNHEY and CDR2 SMNVEV (reference sequence). V was pared by 6 bases and J by 6 bases, with 15 bases between.

The chain recombines TRBV10-3 with TRBJ1-4; 9 positions match TRBD1. The CDR3 totals 17 residues. Per the germline V gene, CDR1 is ENHRY and CDR2 is SYGVKD. V trimming: 3 bases; J trimming: 7 bases; junction bases outside the gene matches: 12. The DNA of the CDR3 is TGTGCCATCAGTGAATTCGGCAGGACAGGGGCGTCTGAAAAACTGTTTTTT. Translation: CAISEFGRTGASEKLFF.

This clone appeared a few times. CDR3 region: CASSDSGSQDPYGYTF. CDR3 in DNA: TGTGCCAGCAGTGACTCGGGCAGTCAAGATCCCTATGGCTACACCTTC. The rearrangement links TRBV6-4 to TRBJ1-2; D is undetermined. With 0 bases removed from V and 4 bases from J, the gap between germline ends came to 15 bases. The germline CDR1 and CDR2 sequences are MRHNA and SNTAGT. The CDR3 loop spans 16 amino acids.

This chain uses TRBV13 with TRBJ1-5; 7 bases agree with TRBD1. The CDR3 has 14 residues. From germline, CDR1 is PRHDT and CDR2 FYEKMQ (reference sequence). V lost 5 bases to trimming and J lost 2 bases; unmatched junction nucleotides: 3. The chain's CDR3 is CASSVTGGNQPQHF. The CDR3 coding sequence is TGTGCCAGCAGCGTTACAGGGGGCAATCAGCCCCAGCATTTT.

The genes are TRBV11-2 and TRBJ1-4; D is ambiguous. Per the germline V gene, CDR1 is SGHAT and CDR2 is FQNNGV. The CDR3 is 11 amino acids. Trimming shortened V by 7 bases and J by 4 bases, and 4 bases separated the two germline ends. CDR3 protein: CASTINEKLFF. The CDR3, as DNA: TGTGCCAGCACCATTAATGAAAAACTGTTTTTT.

In this sample, this clone turned up a few times. The J gene is TRBJ1-1, the V gene TRBV7-3; 7 nucleotides agree with TRBD1. V was pared by 2 bases and J by 3 bases, with 3 bases of the junction left unmatched. CDR1 is SGHTA and CDR2 is FQGTGA in the germline V gene. This CDR3 region has 14 residues. This CDR3 reads CASSLQGQDTEAFF. The CDR3 DNA reads TGTGCCAGCAGCTTACAAGGACAGGACACTGAAGCTTTCTTT.

The sample holds one count of this clone. V gene TRBV7-9 combines with J gene TRBJ2-5; 7 bases map to TRBD2. From germline, CDR1 is SEHNR and CDR2 FQNEAQ (reference sequence). CDR3 length equals 15 residues. Germline trimming cut 0 bases from V and 5 bases from J; bases unmatched to any gene: 6. The CDR3 region is CASSLATSPRETQYF. The CDR3 coding sequence is TGTGCCAGCAGCTTAGCGACTAGCCCGCGGGAGACCCAGTACTTC.

The chain links TRBV7-6 to TRBJ2-2; no reliable D call. Germline V gives CDR1 SGHVS, CDR2 FNYEAQ. The CDR3 is made up of 14 amino acids. Trimming took 7 bases from V and 5 from J, leaving 14 bases between them. The CDR3 is CASTLQASTGELFF. CDR3 bases: TGTGCCAGCACCCTTCAAGCGTCTACCGGGGAGCTGTTTTTT.

The chain has TRBV6-1 and TRBJ1-3; D is perhaps TRBD1 (6 bases). The V gene's germline CDR1 is MNHNS and CDR2 SASEGT. The V and J ends lost 5 bases and 15 bases respectively, with 20 bases between them. CDR3 length equals 13 residues. CDR3 loop: CASSPGTFGSGYF. CDR3 sequence (DNA): TGTGCCAGCAGTCCCGGGACATTTGGGAGTGGATATTTT.

This clone has just a few counts. This chain uses TRBV11-2 with TRBJ1-6; no definite D call. Germline-derived CDR1 and CDR2 are SGHAT and FQNNGV. V was trimmed by 0 bases and J by 11 bases, leaving 5 bases between them. CDR3 size: 12 residues. The CDR3 DNA reads TGTGCCAGCAGCTTAGACCGAGCACCCCTCCACTTT. Its translation: CASSLDRAPLHF.

The rearrangement uses TRBV2 and TRBJ1-5; TRBD1 agrees at 7 bases. The V segment lost 11 bases and the J segment 3 bases; nucleotides outside the gene matches: 7. Germline V gives CDR1 SNHLY, CDR2 FYNNEI. The CDR3 length is 13 residues. The CDR3 region is CAFRGQANQPQHF. The CDR3 nucleotides read TGTGCCTTCCGAGGACAGGCCAATCAGCCCCAGCATTTT. The whole variable domain, filled in from reference TRBV2 and TRBJ1-5, reads EPEVTQTPSHQVTQMGQEVILRCVPISNHLYFYWYRQILGQKVEFLVSFYNNEISEKSEIFDDQFSVERPDGSNFTLKIRSTKLEDSAMYFCAFRGQANQPQHFGDGTRLSIL.

The rearrangement links TRBV11-3 to TRBJ1-4, with D possibly being TRBD1 (5 bases). Germline V CDR1 and CDR2: SGHNT, YENEEA. Deletions cut 4 bases from V and 4 bases from J, with 13 bases between. The CDR3 totals 15 residues. DNA for the CDR3: TGTGCCAGCAGCTCAGTCGTGGGGGGTAATGAAAAACTGTTTTTT. Translating gives CASSSVVGGNEKLFF.

The J gene is TRBJ2-5, the V gene TRBV7-6, with 7 nucleotides matching TRBD1. V lost 1 base, J lost 2 bases, and 4 bases stayed unmatched. The CDR3 has 15 residues. Germline CDR1 reads SGHVS; CDR2 reads FNYEAQ. The CDR3 coding sequence is TGTGCCAGCAGCTTAGACAGGGGCCTACAAGAGACCCAGTACTTC. Residues: CASSLDRGLQETQYF.

The chain uses TRBV27 and TRBJ2-3, with TRBD2 matching 7 bases. J gave up 2 bases and V 2 bases, and 10 bases lay outside the gene matches. The CDR3 totals 17 residues. Per the germline V gene, CDR1 is MNHEY and CDR2 is SMNVEV (reference sequence). The CDR3 region has the DNA TGTGCCAGCAGTTTACCCGGCCCGGCGGGGGACACAGATACGCAGTATTTT. Translation gives CASSLPGPAGDTDTQYF.

The chain recombines TRBV9 with TRBJ2-3; possible D gene TRBD2, 6 bases. Trimming removed 7 bases from V and 2 bases from J, with 17 bases in between. The CDR3 spans 15 residues. Germline-derived CDR1 and CDR2 are SGDLS and YYNGEE. CDR3 DNA sequence: TGTGCCAGCCGACGCGGGACGGGAGACACAGATACGCAGTATTTT. Translated, it gives CASRRGTGDTDTQYF. The complete variable domain, with remaining parts taken from reference TRBV9 and TRBJ2-3, reads DSGVTQTPKHLITATGQRVTLRCSPRSGDLSVYWYQQSLDQGLQFLIQYYNGEERAKGNILERFSAQQFPDLHSELNLSSLELGDSALYFCASRRGTGDTDTQYFGPGTRLTVL.